This TCR beta chain was retrieved from a study of blood T cell repertoires in COVID-19. The V gene's germline CDR1 is SEHNR and CDR2 FQNEAQ (reference sequence). The CDR3 contains 14 residues. The ends lost 4 bases at V and 2 bases at J; junction bases unmatched: 1. This clone came up a few times. Participants came from around 25 US areas, aged roughly 18 to 89 years. Donors in Cohort 3 who had recovered were those with two negative PCRs, healthcare professional clearance, or resolution of their symptoms. Using immunoSEQ multiplex PCR, the repertoire was profiled, and TCRdb retains in-frame clones only, with some absent. Among a few hundred thousand clones listed, roughly 85% were seen once.

The clonotype comes from a man aged 35 to 55 who had recovered from COVID-19. This chain connects TRBV7-9 to TRBJ1-3, with 8 nucleotides matching TRBD1. Material: PBMCs or T cells enriched from blood (not recorded which). CDR3 coding DNA: TGTGCCAGCAGCTCGACAGGGGCTGGAAACACCATATATTTT. Residues: CASSSTGAGNTIYF.